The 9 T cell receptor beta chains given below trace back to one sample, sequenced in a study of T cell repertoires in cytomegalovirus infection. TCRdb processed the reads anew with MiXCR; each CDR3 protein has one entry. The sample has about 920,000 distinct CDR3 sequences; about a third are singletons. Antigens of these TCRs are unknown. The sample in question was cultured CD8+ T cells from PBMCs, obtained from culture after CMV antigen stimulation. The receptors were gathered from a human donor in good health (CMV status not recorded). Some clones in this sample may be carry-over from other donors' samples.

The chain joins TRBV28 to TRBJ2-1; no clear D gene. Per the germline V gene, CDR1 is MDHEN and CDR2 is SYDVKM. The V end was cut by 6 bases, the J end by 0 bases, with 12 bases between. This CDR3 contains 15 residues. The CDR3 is CASSFLWTSYNEQFF. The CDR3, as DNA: TGTGCCAGCAGCTTCTTGTGGACCTCCTACAATGAGCAGTTCTTC.

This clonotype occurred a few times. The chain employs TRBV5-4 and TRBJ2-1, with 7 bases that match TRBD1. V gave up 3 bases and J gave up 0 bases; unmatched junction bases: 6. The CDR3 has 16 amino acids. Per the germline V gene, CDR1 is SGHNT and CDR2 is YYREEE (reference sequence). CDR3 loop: CASSSGQATSYNEQFF. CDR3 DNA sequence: TGTGCCAGCAGCTCAGGACAGGCCACCTCCTACAATGAGCAGTTCTTC.

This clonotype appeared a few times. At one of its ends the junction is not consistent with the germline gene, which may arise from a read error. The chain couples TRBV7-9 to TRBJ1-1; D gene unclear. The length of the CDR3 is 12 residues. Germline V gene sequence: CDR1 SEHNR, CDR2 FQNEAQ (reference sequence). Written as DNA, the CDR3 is TGCTCAGTCACACAAATGAACACTGAAGCTTTCTTT. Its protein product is CSVTQMNTEAFF.

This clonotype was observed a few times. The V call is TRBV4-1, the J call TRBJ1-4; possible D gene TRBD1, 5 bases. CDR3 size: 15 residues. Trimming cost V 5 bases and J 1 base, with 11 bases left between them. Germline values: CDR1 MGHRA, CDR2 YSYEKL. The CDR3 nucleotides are TGCGCCAGCAGCGAGGGGACGGGAACTAATGAAAAACTGTTTTTT. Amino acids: CASSEGTGTNEKLFF.

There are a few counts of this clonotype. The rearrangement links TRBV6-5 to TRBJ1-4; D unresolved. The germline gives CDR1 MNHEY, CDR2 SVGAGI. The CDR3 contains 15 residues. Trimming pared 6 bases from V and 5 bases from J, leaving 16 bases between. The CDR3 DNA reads TGTGCCAGCAGCCAAGAGGTCGGCGGGAATGAAAAACTGTTTTTT. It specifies CASSQEVGGNEKLFF.

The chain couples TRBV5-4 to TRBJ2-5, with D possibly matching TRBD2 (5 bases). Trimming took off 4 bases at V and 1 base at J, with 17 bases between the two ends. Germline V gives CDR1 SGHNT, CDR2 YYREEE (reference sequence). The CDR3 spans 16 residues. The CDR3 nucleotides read TGTGCCAGCAGCCCCCTGTTATCGGCGGGCCAAGAGACCCAGTACTTC. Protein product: CASSPLLSAGQETQYF. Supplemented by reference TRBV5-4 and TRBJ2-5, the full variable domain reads ETGVTQSPTHLIKTRGQQVTLRCSSQSGHNTVSWYQQALGQGPQFIFQYYREEENGRGNFPPRFSGLQFPNYSSELNVNALELDDSALYLCASSPLLSAGQETQYFGPGTRLLVL.

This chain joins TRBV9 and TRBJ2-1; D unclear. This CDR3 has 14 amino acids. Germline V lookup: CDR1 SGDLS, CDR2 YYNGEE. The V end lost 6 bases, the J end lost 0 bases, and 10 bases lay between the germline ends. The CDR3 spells CASNKESSYNEQFF. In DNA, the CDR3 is TGTGCCAGCAACAAGGAAAGCTCCTACAATGAGCAGTTCTTC.

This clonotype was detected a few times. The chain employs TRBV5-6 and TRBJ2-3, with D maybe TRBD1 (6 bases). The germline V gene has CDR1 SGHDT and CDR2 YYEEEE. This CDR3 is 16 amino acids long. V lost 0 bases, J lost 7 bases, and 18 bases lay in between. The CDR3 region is CASSLGQGIFRHTQYF. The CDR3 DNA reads TGTGCCAGCAGCTTGGGTCAGGGGATTTTTCGTCATACGCAGTATTTT.

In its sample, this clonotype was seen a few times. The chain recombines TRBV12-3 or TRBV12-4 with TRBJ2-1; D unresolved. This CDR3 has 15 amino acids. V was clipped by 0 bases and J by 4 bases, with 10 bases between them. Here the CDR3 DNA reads TGTGCCAGCAGTTTAGCCGCTCTGGGGTACAATGAGCAGTTCTTC. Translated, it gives CASSLAALGYNEQFF.